These 6 T cell receptor beta chains were sequenced from one sample in a study of cytomegalovirus exposure and HLA in healthy donors. The PCR made use of 60 Vbeta and 13 Jbeta primers. The method was immunoSEQ multiplex PCR; TCRdb's version includes in-frame clones alone and lacks a portion of them. This sample has tens of thousands of clones; around 75% occur once, and the top ten carry roughly 50%. Sequencing was performed on PBMCs. The receptors were sampled from a man in his forties or fifties in good health and CMV-seropositive.

V is TRBV7-2 and J is TRBJ2-7; TRBD1 agrees at 11 bases. CDR1 SGHTA and CDR2 FQGNSA come from the germline V gene. V was pared by 5 bases and J by 6 bases, with 12 bases of the junction left unmatched. CDR3 length: 16 amino acids. The CDR3 region has the DNA TGTGCCAGCAGCCCAGGTGGGACAGGGGGTTTTAGCGAGCAGTACTTC. Translation gives CASSPGGTGGFSEQYF.

This rearrangement joins TRBV19 to TRBJ1-2; D perhaps matches TRBD1 (6 bases). CDR3 size: 12 residues. The germline V and J ends were trimmed by 3 bases and 5 bases, with 7 bases remaining between them. Looked up from germline, CDR1 is LNHDA and CDR2 is SQIVND (reference sequence). The CDR3 loop is CASSIGQYGYTF. DNA for the CDR3: TGTGCCAGTAGTATCGGACAGTATGGCTACACCTTC.

This clone was detected a few times. The CDR3 sequence is CASSLEGLASYEQYF. For the CDR3, the DNA is TGTGCCAGCAGCTTAGAGGGACTAGCCTCCTACGAGCAGTACTTC. The chain joins TRBV7-9 to TRBJ2-7; 9 nucleotides align to TRBD2. After removal of 1 base from V and 0 bases from J, the junction contained 1 base not matched to a gene. The CDR3 is 15 amino acids. Germline CDR1 is SEHNR and CDR2 is FQNEAQ (reference sequence).

The CDR3 region is CASSKGLAGGTYNEQFF. CDR3 nucleotide sequence: TGTGCCAGCAGCAAGGGACTAGCGGGGGGAACTTACAATGAGCAGTTCTTC. This chain connects TRBV5-5 to TRBJ2-1, with TRBD2 identical over 15 bases. The CDR3 is made up of 17 amino acids. CDR1 SGHKS and CDR2 YYEKEE come from the germline V gene (reference sequence). The V gene end was trimmed by 4 bases and the J gene end by 4 bases; junction bases not matched to a gene: 6.

This clone was seen only a few times. The V call is TRBV7-6, the J call TRBJ2-7, with 8 bases lining up with TRBD2. Germline-derived CDR1 and CDR2 are SGHVS and FNYEAQ. The V gene end was trimmed by 1 base and the J gene end by 0 bases; junction bases not matched to a gene: 8. The CDR3 spans 17 residues. CDR3 amino acids: CASSLDRAGDLSYEQYF. The CDR3 DNA is TGTGCCAGCAGCTTAGACAGAGCGGGAGACCTCTCCTACGAGCAGTACTTC.

As concerns this clone: Other nucleotide sequences from this sample produce the same CDR3. The chain is built from TRBV5-1 and TRBJ2-3; D remains ambiguous. The germline V and J ends were trimmed by 0 bases and 4 bases, with 3 bases remaining between them. CDR1 is SGHRS, CDR2 YFSETQ, per germline. CDR3 length: 12 amino acids. CDR3 region: CASSLVSDTQYF. For the CDR3, the DNA is TGCGCCAGCAGCTTGGTCTCAGATACGCAGTATTTT.